The 25 T cell receptor beta chains in this list originate from one sample, sequenced in a study of immune evolution from preneoplasia to lung adenocarcinoma. The method was immunoSEQ multiplex PCR; TCRdb's version includes in-frame clones alone and lacks a portion of them. The data hold about 1,500 clones, with around 19% observed a single time. The specimen sequenced was FFPE invasive lung adenocarcinoma tissue. These receptors originate from a person aged 50-70 years with lung adenocarcinoma.

This chain links TRBV6-1 with TRBJ2-1; D perhaps matches TRBD2 (6 bases). Germline CDR1 and CDR2: MNHNS and SASEGT. The CDR3 consists of 15 residues. Trimming removed 4 bases at V and 8 bases at J, with 18 bases between. The CDR3 loop is CASSVSSREWDEQFF. In nucleotides, the CDR3 is TGTGCCAGCAGTGTGTCTAGCCGGGAGTGGGATGAGCAGTTCTTC.

This rearrangement joins TRBV28 to TRBJ1-2; D possibly corresponds to TRBD1 (6 bases). This CDR3 is built from 14 residues. The germline V gene has CDR1 MDHEN and CDR2 SYDVKM. V was clipped by 8 bases and J by 4 bases, with 17 bases between them. The CDR3 here is CASLLTGNLYGYTF. The DNA for the CDR3 is TGTGCCAGCCTCCTAACAGGGAACCTCTATGGCTACACCTTC.

This clone was seen just once. This chain links TRBV12-1 with TRBJ2-3; no DNA check was done on the table's D call, TRBD2. TRBV12-1 is labeled a pseudogene. This CDR3 has 15 amino acids. The CDR3 nucleotides read TGTGCCAGCAGCTTTGCGCGGAGTGCCCCTGATACGCAGTATTTT. As protein: CASSFARSAPDTQYF.

The V gene is TRBV11-3, the J gene TRBJ2-1; 10 nucleotides match TRBD2. CDR1 and CDR2 (germline): SGHNT, YENEEA. The CDR3 is 17 residues long. The junction had 12 bases not matched to a gene; V was cut back by 4 bases and J by 6 bases. CDR3 in DNA: TGTGCCAGCAGCTATTCGTTTACTAGCGGGAAACGCAATGAGCAGTTCTTC. Its translation: CASSYSFTSGKRNEQFF.

This clone came up a few times. The chain combines TRBV19 with TRBJ1-2; D is possibly TRBD1 (5 bases). This CDR3 is built from 18 residues. Trimming shortened V by 8 bases and J by 0 bases, and 25 bases separated the two germline ends. Germline V lookup: CDR1 LNHDA, CDR2 SQIVND (reference sequence). The CDR3 DNA reads as TGTGCCAGTTCTTCCGTCCCGACACCGGGACGACCTAACTATGGCTACACCTTC. Amino acids: CASSSVPTPGRPNYGYTF.

The CDR3 sequence: CASKGELGYTEAFF. The DNA of the CDR3 is TGCGCCAGCAAAGGCGAGTTGGGGTATACTGAAGCTTTCTTT. The chain links TRBV10-2 to TRBJ1-1; no reliable D call. V gave up 7 bases and J gave up 5 bases, with 17 bases separating them. CDR1 WSHSY and CDR2 SAAADI come from the germline V gene. The CDR3 spans 14 residues.

In this sample, this clone turned up a few times. The V call is TRBV5-1, the J call TRBJ2-4; TRBD2 matches 8 bases. Germline V gene lookup returns CDR1 SGHRS and CDR2 YFSETQ. The CDR3 is 15 residues long. Trimming cost V 2 bases and J 5 bases; bases outside gene matches: 6. The CDR3 loop is CASSLSGGPQNIQYF. Written as DNA, the CDR3 is TGCGCCAGCAGCTTAAGCGGGGGACCGCAAAACATTCAGTACTTC.

This clone was seen a few times. CDR3 residues: CEGNQPQHF. The CDR3 bases are TGTGAGGGCAATCAGCCCCAGCATTTT. The chain combines TRBV6-5 with TRBJ1-5, with unresolved D. CDR1 is MNHEY and CDR2 is SVGAGI in the germline V gene. The CDR3 runs 9 residues.

This clone was seen a handful of times. The genes are TRBV7-9 and TRBJ2-2, with 7 nucleotides matching TRBD2. V lost 6 bases to trimming and J lost 1 base; unmatched junction nucleotides: 11. Germline V gives CDR1 SEHNR, CDR2 FQNEAQ (reference sequence). The CDR3 loop spans 17 amino acids. The CDR3 DNA reads TGTGCCAGCAGTTCCGGGACTATCGGAGAGAACACCGGGGAGCTGTTTTTT. Amino acid sequence: CASSSGTIGENTGELFF.

This sequence joins TRBV7-8 and TRBJ2-4; a possible D gene is TRBD2 (5 bases). Trimming took off 1 base at V and 6 bases at J, with 10 bases between the two ends. The CDR3 is 14 amino acids. Per the germline V gene, CDR1 is SGHVS and CDR2 is FQNEAQ. The CDR3 reads CASSLDSATNIQYF. CDR3 nucleotides: TGTGCCAGCAGCTTAGATAGCGCGACAAACATTCAGTACTTC.

This chain uses TRBV7-9 with TRBJ2-7; either TRBD1 or TRBD2 may supply D (6 bases each). In germline, CDR1 is SEHNR, CDR2 FQNEAQ (reference sequence). V gave up 1 base and J gave up 0 bases, with 7 bases separating them. The CDR3 has 14 amino acids. The CDR3 here is CASSLEGGSYEQYF. DNA of the CDR3: TGTGCCAGCAGCTTAGAGGGGGGCTCCTACGAGCAGTACTTC.

This clone has a handful of counts. The gene calls are TRBV29-1 and TRBJ1-2, with 9 bases aligning to TRBD1. Germline V gives CDR1 SQVTM, CDR2 ANQGSEA. The V gene end was trimmed by 6 bases and the J gene end by 8 bases; junction bases not matched to a gene: 10. CDR3 length equals 13 residues. The CDR3 DNA reads as TGCAGCGTCGAACCGACAGGGGGAAGAGGCTACACCTTC. Protein sequence: CSVEPTGGRGYTF.

This chain uses TRBV29-1 with TRBJ1-1; D is undetermined. Germline V CDR1 and CDR2: SQVTM, ANQGSEA. Between the trimmed V and J ends, which lost 6 bases and 5 bases, there was a span of 13 bases. The CDR3 totals 12 residues. CDR3 bases: TGCAGCGTAGGACCGAAGGAGACTGAAGCTTTCTTT. Encoded protein: CSVGPKETEAFF.

The table lists this clone with a few counts. V is TRBV6-6 and J is TRBJ2-7; the match to TRBD2 covers 7 bases. This CDR3 has 14 residues. V lost 5 bases, J lost 2 bases, and 6 bases stayed unmatched. CDR1 is MNHNY and CDR2 is SVGAGI in the germline V gene (reference sequence). CDR3 nucleotides: TGTGCCAGCAGTATAACTAGCGCGACCTACGAGCAGTACTTC. Encoded protein: CASSITSATYEQYF.

V is TRBV28 and J is TRBJ1-5; D gene ambiguous. Trimming removed 3 bases at V and 7 bases at J, with 7 bases between. CDR1 and CDR2 (germline): MDHEN, SYDVKM. The CDR3 has 12 residues. The CDR3 bases are TGTGCCAGCAGTTTTTATCCGCAGCCCCAGCATTTT. It yields the protein CASSFYPQPQHF.

This CDR3 is CASSTSRDPYEQYF. Here the CDR3 DNA reads TGTGCCAGTAGTACAAGCCGGGACCCCTACGAGCAGTACTTC. This chain links TRBV19 with TRBJ2-7; D assignment may be TRBD1 or TRBD2 (5 bases each). With 4 bases removed from V and 2 bases from J, the gap between germline ends came to 12 bases. The CDR3 runs 14 residues. In germline, CDR1 is LNHDA, CDR2 SQIVND (reference sequence).

The V and J genes are TRBV19 and TRBJ2-2; D may be TRBD2 (6 bases). V lost 5 bases, J lost 2 bases, and 15 bases lay in between. Germline V gene data show CDR1 as LNHDA and CDR2 as SQIVND (reference sequence). The CDR3 runs to 16 residues. CDR3 nucleotide sequence: TGTGCCAGTAGTCCGTTCGGAGGGAGCAACACCGGGGAGCTGTTTTTT. Amino acid sequence: CASSPFGGSNTGELFF.

CDR3 residues: CASSQEWTNTGELFF. CDR3 coding DNA: TGCGCCAGCAGCCAAGAGTGGACCAACACCGGGGAGCTGTTTTTT. This rearrangement joins TRBV4-1 to TRBJ2-2; no clear D gene. The V gene lost 0 bases and the J gene lost 2 bases, with 7 bases spanning the gap. The CDR3 loop spans 15 amino acids. Per germline, CDR1 MGHRA and CDR2 YSYEKL.

The chain is built from TRBV9 and TRBJ2-1, with no clear D. Germline assignment: CDR1 SGDLS and CDR2 YYNGEE. This CDR3 comprises 13 residues. The V gene lost 4 bases and the J gene lost 6 bases, with 11 bases spanning the gap. Here the CDR3 reads CASSNDPVNEQFF. In DNA form, the CDR3 reads TGTGCCAGCAGCAACGACCCGGTCAATGAGCAGTTCTTC. Drawing the rest from reference TRBV9 and TRBJ2-1, the complete variable domain is DSGVTQTPKHLITATGQRVTLRCSPRSGDLSVYWYQQSLDQGLQFLIQYYNGEERAKGNILERFSAQQFPDLHSELNLSSLELGDSALYFCASSNDPVNEQFFGPGTRLTVL.

Only a few counts were recorded for this clone. The chain is built from TRBV4-1 and TRBJ2-5; possible D gene TRBD2, 5 bases. CDR1 and CDR2 (germline): MGHRA, YSYEKL. The CDR3 has 12 amino acids. The V end lost 1 base, the J end lost 9 bases, and 9 bases lay between the germline ends. CDR3 DNA: TGCGCCAGCAGCCAAGGAACTAGTCCCCAGTACTTC. Translated: CASSQGTSPQYF.

In its sample, this clone was seen a few times. V usage is TRBV7-8 and J usage is TRBJ2-1, with TRBD2 identical over 10 bases. This CDR3 spans 17 amino acids. J lost 7 bases, V lost 0 bases, and 9 bases had no gene match. Germline V gene sequence: CDR1 SGHVS, CDR2 FQNEAQ. CDR3 in amino acids: CASSLAGAGGPINEQFF. The CDR3 nucleotides are TGTGCCAGCAGCTTAGCGGGAGCGGGAGGGCCAATAAATGAGCAGTTCTTC.

The chain carries TRBV28 and TRBJ2-4; D unclear. The length of the CDR3 is 16 residues. Germline-derived CDR1 and CDR2 are MDHEN and SYDVKM. With 5 bases removed from V and 0 bases from J, the gap between germline ends came to 14 bases. The chain's CDR3 is CASSPPESRAKNIQYF. CDR3 nucleotide sequence: TGTGCCAGCAGTCCGCCAGAAAGTCGAGCCAAAAACATTCAGTACTTC. The variable domain in full, completed from reference TRBV28 and TRBJ2-4, reads DVKVTQSSRYLVKRTGEKVFLECVQDMDHENMFWYRQDPGLGLRLIYFSYDVKMKEKGDIPEGYSVSREKKERFSLILESASTNQTSMYLCASSPPESRAKNIQYFGAGTRLSVL.

In DNA, the CDR3 is TGTGCCAGCAGCTTAACTCCGCTAGCGGGAGATAATGAGCAGTTCTTC. It yields the protein CASSLTPLAGDNEQFF. The rearrangement joins TRBV7-3 to TRBJ2-1, with 10 positions matching TRBD2. Germline lookup yields CDR1 SGHTA and CDR2 FQGTGA. V was clipped by 0 bases and J by 7 bases; unmatched bases: 6. This CDR3 spans 16 amino acids.

This clone was seen only a few times. The V and J genes are TRBV7-2 and TRBJ1-4; TRBD1 aligns across 9 bases. The CDR3 runs to 16 residues. CDR1 is SGHTA and CDR2 is FQGNSA in the germline V gene. J was trimmed by 5 bases and V by 4 bases; bases with no gene match: 8. This CDR3 is CASSSLPGQGNEKLFF. In DNA form, the CDR3 reads TGTGCCAGCAGCTCCCTACCGGGACAGGGCAATGAAAAACTGTTTTTT. Together with reference TRBV7-2 and TRBJ1-4, the CDR3 gives the full variable domain: GAGVSQSPSNKVTEKGKDVELRCDPISGHTALYWYRQSLGQGLEFLIYFQGNSAPDKSGLPSDRFSAERTGGSVSTLTIQRTQQEDSAVYLCASSSLPGQGNEKLFFGSGTQLSVL.

This clone has a handful of counts. The chain joins TRBV7-9 to TRBJ1-2; unclear D gene. Germline V gene lookup returns CDR1 SEHNR and CDR2 FQNEAQ (reference sequence). Trimming removed 11 bases at V and 2 bases at J, with 12 bases between. The CDR3 contains 12 residues. The CDR3 region is CALGQQNYGYTF. Here the CDR3 DNA reads TGTGCCCTCGGCCAGCAGAACTATGGCTACACCTTC.